Here is one T cell receptor (beta chain) with its context. No antigen is known for it. Base qualities are not recorded, but no much larger clone differs from it by a single base. CDR1 and CDR2, per the germline V gene, are MNHEY and SVGEGT. Clipping removes 4 bases from V and 1 base from J, with 8 as the unmatched junction base count. Its CDR3 holds 16 amino acids, cysteine through phenylalanine. This entry keeps only the CDR3 DNA: 48 bases, framed from base 1. At one collaborating source in Seattle, patients were enrolled during active infection and were followed longitudinally through the course of disease. Whole blood was collected in K2EDTA tubes by collaborating institutions according to the institutions' own protocols. Collaborator samples were shipped for TCRbeta analysis as frozen whole blood, isolated PBMCs, or DNA extracted from either sample type. This entry belongs to a study of blood T cell repertoires in COVID-19 (dated by TCRdb to about 2020). Notes on the research overall: Samples from collaborators originated in the United States, Italy and Spain and spanned both the acute and convalescent phases of COVID-19. Where available, HLA class I and class II types were taken from metadata supplied by the sample provider and were not determined by assay-based typing. The repertoires were released in a freely available public database intended as a resource for research on the immune response to SARS-CoV-2. The sample metadata nearly always contained a de-identified subject ID, COVID-19 status, age in years and sex. The samples were drawn from the first 160 participants of the ongoing ImmuneRACE study and from 1,254 subjects provided by 6 global collaborators. The material from the prospective study consisted of cDNA or gDNA derived from T cells, B-cell-depleted T cells, or PBMCs. Subjects who had been exposed to COVID-19, were actively infected with it, or had recovered from it provided the deeply sampled blood TCRbeta repertoires that made up the dataset. What the authors observed across the whole study: The amount of clinical and demographic metadata varied by source and participant and was provided uncurated.

TCRbeta CDR3 regions were amplified from genomic DNA by means of the immunoSEQ Assay, a bias-controlled multiplex PCR. In the original analysis: The number of nucleated cells in each sample was estimated by amplification of reference gene primers within the assay. To quantify the absolute abundance of each unique TCRbeta CDR3 rearrangement, sequence reads were collapsed and filtered. Productive Simpson clonality was computed per sample as the square root of Simpson's diversity index over productive rearrangements. The table comes from immuneACCESS by way of TCRdb, which keeps in-frame sequences with V and J called. Part of the clones is missing from these tables; in studies checked, under half for an unresolved V gene and the rest for unknown reasons. V and J calls plus clone size are reproduced from that table; the DNA served to infer D and trimming. Across this sample there are 250,000 to 300,000 clones, with over 70% seen only once. The top ten hold roughly 10% of the sample.

The sequence links TRBV6-2 or TRBV6-3 to TRBJ2-7, and 9 bases in between align with TRBD1. Input material: peripheral blood. The origin of this receptor is a woman aged 70-85 years with COVID-19, enrolled during active disease. The CDR3: CASSSLQGAWSYEQYF. The DNA sequence follows: TGTGCCAGCAGTTCGTTACAGGGGGCATGGTCCTACGAGCAGTACTTC.